This TCR beta chain came from a study of T cell responses to AZD1222 COVID-19 vaccine. Concerning this clone: Its antigen is unidentified.

Findings and limits, study-wide: The sample set comprised mostly white British donors with more females, and clonal diversity was possibly underestimated. Among AZD1222 vaccinees, only 5 to 7 were seropositive at baseline. Reports indicate that nearly half of spike-specific TCRs are directed at unmutated variant regions.

The CDR3 is 16 residues long. J lost 4 bases, V lost 6 bases, and 12 bases had no gene match. Germline CDR1 and CDR2: SGHNT and YYREEE (reference sequence). Generated by immunoSEQ multiplex PCR, the TCRdb table keeps only in-frame clones and is missing some. The repertoire holds 150,000 to 190,000 clones, with around 85% as singletons. The receptor's source is an adult who had recovered from COVID-19. The specimen was peripheral blood, collected after recovery from COVID-19. J is TRBJ1-1 and V is TRBV5-4; 10 bases align to TRBD1. CDR3 loop: CASTPPGTGVFTEAFF. The DNA of the CDR3 is TGTGCCAGCACCCCACCCGGGACAGGGGTGTTCACTGAAGCTTTCTTT.